The clone carrying this T cell receptor (beta chain) was seen a handful of times. This specimen belongs to a study of molecular identifiers for immune sequencing clone quantification. Naive CD8 T cells underwent sorting with the CD8+CD4-CCR7+CD45RA+ definition. This CDR3 comprises 15 residues. CDR1 is MNHEY, CDR2 SMNVEV, per germline (reference sequence). V lost 2 bases and J 1 base, leaving 10 bases between the germline ends. TCRdb ran MiXCR on the PCR reads and lists one entry per CDR3 protein. The sample shows approximately 100,000 distinct CDR3 sequences, roughly 38% of them seen only once. This chain joins TRBV27 and TRBJ2-3, with a weak D call TRBD2 (5 bases). This clonotype was obtained from a human donor in good health. Some libraries in this study had Jurkat cell RNA spiked in. The sample was naive CD8+ T cells from blood, with Jurkat cell RNA spiked in. Documented subset: FACS-sorted CD8+CD4-CCR7+CD45RA+ naive T cells. In nucleotides, the CDR3 is TGTGCCAGCAGTTTAACGGGAACCCGCACAGATACGCAGTATTTT. Translation: CASSLTGTRTDTQYF.